This T cell receptor beta chain was identified in a study of regulatory T cells in long-lasting Graves disease. This clonotype has a count of ten or more. For TCR beta, libraries came from iRepertoire HTBI primers and Arm-PCR of CDR3 regions. A single record per CDR3 protein comes from TCRdb applying MiXCR to the multiplex PCR reads. This table holds about 540,000 distinct CDR3 sequences, about 13% found once. V was pared by 3 bases and J by 1 base, with 9 bases between. Germline lookup yields CDR1 LNHDA and CDR2 SQIVND (reference sequence). CDR3 size: 14 residues. Time point noted: newly diagnosed GD, antithyroid drugs for less than 3 months. Extracted PBMC RNA gave rise to the TCR library. These data also formed part of another study, on T cells in Graves' hyperthyroidism and ophthalmopathy.

The rearrangement links TRBV19 to TRBJ1-1; D remains ambiguous. The TCR comes from a man aged 25 to 40 with Graves disease. This specimen consisted of peripheral blood mononuclear cells (PBMCs), obtained at new diagnosis, from a patient treated with antithyroid drugs. CDR3 coding DNA: TGTGCCAGTAGTATTGTGCGAGGGAACACTGAAGCTTTCTTT. This gives the protein CASSIVRGNTEAFF. The entire variable domain, with the rest obtained from reference TRBV19 and TRBJ1-1, is as follows: DGGITQSPKYLFRKEGQNVTLSCEQNLNHDAMYWYRQDPGQGLRLIYYSQIVNDFQKGDIAEGYSVSREKKESFPLTVTSAQKNPTAFYLCASSIVRGNTEAFFGQGTRLTVV.